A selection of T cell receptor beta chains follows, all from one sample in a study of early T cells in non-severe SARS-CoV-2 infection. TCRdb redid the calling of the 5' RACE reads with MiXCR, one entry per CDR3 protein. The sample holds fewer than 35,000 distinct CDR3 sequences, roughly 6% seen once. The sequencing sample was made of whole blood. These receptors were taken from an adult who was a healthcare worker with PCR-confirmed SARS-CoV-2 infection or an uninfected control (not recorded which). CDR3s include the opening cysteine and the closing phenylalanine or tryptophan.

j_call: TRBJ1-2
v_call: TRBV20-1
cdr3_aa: CSAPTGGSGDGYTF

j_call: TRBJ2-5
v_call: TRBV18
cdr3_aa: CASSPWGSETQYF

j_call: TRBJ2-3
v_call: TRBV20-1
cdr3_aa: CSASGTDTSTDTQYF

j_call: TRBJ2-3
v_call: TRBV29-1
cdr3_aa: CSVRLAGADTQYF

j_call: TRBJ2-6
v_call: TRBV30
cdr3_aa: CAGGFSGANVLTF

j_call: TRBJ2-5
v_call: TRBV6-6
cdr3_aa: CASMPEQETQYF

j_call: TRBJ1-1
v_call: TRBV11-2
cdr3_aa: CASSLDLGTGGWDTEAFF

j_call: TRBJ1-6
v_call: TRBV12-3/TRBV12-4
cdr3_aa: CASSAGTAYSPLHF

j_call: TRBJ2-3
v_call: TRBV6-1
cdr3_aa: CANLAGDNTDTQYF

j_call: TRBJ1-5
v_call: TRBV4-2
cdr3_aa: CASSQEGGGTDQPQHF

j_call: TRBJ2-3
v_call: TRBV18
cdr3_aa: CASSPPGGDTQYF

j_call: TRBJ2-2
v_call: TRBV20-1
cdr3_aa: CSAKTSVGELFF

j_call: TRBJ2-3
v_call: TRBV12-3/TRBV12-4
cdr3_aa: CASSTPVGSSTDKQYF

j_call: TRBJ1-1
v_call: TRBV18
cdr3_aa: CASSQAMTGTEAFF

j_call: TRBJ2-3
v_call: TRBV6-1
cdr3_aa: CASSSWTESDTQYF

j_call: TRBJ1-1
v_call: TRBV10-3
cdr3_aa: CAINDRGAGNTEAFF

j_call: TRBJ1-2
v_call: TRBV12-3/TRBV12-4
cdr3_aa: CASSFGGGSYGYTF

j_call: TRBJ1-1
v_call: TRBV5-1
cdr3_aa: CASSLYGAMNTEAFF

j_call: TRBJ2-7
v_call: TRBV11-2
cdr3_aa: CASSTGQVTYEQYF

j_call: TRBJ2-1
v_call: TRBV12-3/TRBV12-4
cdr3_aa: CASSLESGRPPNQFF

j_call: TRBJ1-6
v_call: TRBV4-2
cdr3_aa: CASSQDPRDRPNSPLHF

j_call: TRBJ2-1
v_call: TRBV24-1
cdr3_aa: CATSEPGVSGRGNEQFF

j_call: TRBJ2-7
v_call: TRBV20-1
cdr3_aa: CSAFGTGSYEQYF

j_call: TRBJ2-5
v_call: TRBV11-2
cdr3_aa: CASSPRRENQETQYF

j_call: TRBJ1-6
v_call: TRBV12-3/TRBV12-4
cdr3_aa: CASSRGWNRGDSPLHF

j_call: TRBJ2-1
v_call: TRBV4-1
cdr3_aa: CASTPLGEGVRNEQFF

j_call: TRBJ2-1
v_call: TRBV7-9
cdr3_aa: CASSLALAGTYNEQFF

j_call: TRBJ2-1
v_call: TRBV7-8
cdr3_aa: CASRTGTSGGARYNEQFF

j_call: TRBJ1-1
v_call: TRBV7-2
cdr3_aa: CASSLVRGAEAFF

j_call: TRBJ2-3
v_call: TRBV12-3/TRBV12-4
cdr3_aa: CASSSRLAGVSTDTQYF

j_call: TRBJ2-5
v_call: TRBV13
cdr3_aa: CASSLSPSGAQETQYF

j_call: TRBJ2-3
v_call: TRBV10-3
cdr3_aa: CAIKGRGTDTQYF

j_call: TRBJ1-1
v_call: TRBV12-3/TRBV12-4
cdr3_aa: CASSLRGANTEAFF

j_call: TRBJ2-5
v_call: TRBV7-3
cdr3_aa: CASSRSNQETQYF

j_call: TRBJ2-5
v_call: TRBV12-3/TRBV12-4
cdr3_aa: CASSTRGFAQYF

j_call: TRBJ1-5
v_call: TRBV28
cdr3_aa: CASSFARTALNQPQHF

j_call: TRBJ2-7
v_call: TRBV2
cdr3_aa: CASSDSSQSSYEQYF

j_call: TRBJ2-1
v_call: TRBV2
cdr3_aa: CASSYAPGGEQFF

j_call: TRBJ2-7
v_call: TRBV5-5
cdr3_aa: CASSKPLRTGEHEQYF

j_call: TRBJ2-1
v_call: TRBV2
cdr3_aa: CASRAQPTGNEQFF

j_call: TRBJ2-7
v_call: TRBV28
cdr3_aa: CASRAGLAGSSYEQYF

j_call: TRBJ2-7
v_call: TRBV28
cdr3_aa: CASSLPGQGYYEQYF

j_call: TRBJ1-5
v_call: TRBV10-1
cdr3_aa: CASSDSNQPQHF

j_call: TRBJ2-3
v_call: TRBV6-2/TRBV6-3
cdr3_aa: CASSYTGFSTDTQYF

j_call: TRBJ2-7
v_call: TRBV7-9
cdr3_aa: CASSFSGRRYEQYF